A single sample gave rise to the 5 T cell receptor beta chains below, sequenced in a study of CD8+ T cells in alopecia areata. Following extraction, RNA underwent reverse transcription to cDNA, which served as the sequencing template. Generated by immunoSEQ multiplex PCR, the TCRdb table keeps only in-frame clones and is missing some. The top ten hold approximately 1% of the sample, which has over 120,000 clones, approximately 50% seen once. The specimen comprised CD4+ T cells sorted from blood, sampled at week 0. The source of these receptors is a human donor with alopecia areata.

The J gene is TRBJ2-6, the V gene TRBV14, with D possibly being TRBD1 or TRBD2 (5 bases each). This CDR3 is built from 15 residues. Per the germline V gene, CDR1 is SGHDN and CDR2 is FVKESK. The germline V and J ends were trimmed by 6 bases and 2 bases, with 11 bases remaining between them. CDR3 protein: CASRPQGAGANVLTF. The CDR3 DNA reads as TGTGCCAGCAGGCCGCAGGGAGCTGGGGCCAACGTCCTGACTTTC.

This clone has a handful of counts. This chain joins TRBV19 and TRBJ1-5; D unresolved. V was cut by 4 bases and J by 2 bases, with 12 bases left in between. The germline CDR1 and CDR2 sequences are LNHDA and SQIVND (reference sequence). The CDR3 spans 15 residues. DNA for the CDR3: TGTGCCAGTAGTAAGACACCCGCGGGCAATCAGCCCCAGCATTTT. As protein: CASSKTPAGNQPQHF.

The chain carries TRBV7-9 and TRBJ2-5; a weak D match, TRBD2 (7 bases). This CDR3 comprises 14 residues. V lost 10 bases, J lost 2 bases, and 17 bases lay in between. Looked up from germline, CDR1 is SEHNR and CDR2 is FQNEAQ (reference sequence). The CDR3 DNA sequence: TGTGCCACCCCGGGGGGCCAGAAACAAGAGACCCAGTACTTC. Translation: CATPGGQKQETQYF.

The CDR3 region is CSAGGEYEQYF. CDR3 nucleotides: TGCAGCGCGGGGGGGGAGTACGAGCAGTACTTC. The chain carries TRBV20-1 and TRBJ2-7; 9 bases are shared with TRBD2. The CDR3 consists of 11 residues. In germline, CDR1 is DFQATT, CDR2 SNEGSKA (reference sequence).

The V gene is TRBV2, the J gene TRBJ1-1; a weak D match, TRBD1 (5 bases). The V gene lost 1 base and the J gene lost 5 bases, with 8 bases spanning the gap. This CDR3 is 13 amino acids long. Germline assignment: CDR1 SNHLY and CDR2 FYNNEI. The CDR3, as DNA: TGTGCCAGCAGTGAAGAGGGGAGAACTGAAGCTTTCTTT. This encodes CASSEEGRTEAFF. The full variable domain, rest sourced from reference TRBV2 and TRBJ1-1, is EPEVTQTPSHQVTQMGQEVILRCVPISNHLYFYWYRQILGQKVEFLVSFYNNEISEKSEIFDDQFSVERPDGSNFTLKIRSTKLEDSAMYFCASSEEGRTEAFFGQGTRLTVV.